The 26 T cell receptor beta chains given below trace back to one sample, sequenced in a study of neurological immune-mediated disorders. In TCRdb, the 5' RACE reads were re-called with MiXCR into one record per CDR3 protein. Here the sample spans 50,000 to 65,000 distinct CDR3 sequences, 4% to 5.5% being singletons. Sequencing input: PBMCs. These receptors originate from a woman in her 50s with multiple sclerosis.

This clonotype was seen many times. J is TRBJ1-1 and V is TRBV15, with D possibly being TRBD1 (6 bases). The CDR3 spans 16 residues. Looked up from germline, CDR1 is LNHNV and CDR2 is YYDKDF (reference sequence). Trimming removed 2 bases at V and 0 bases at J, with 13 bases between. The CDR3 region is CATSRNPGTLNTEAFF. The CDR3 DNA reads as TGTGCCACCAGCAGAAACCCCGGGACATTGAACACTGAAGCTTTCTTT.

This clonotype came up a few times. The rearrangement uses TRBV4-3 and TRBJ2-2, with D perhaps assigned TRBD1 or TRBD2 (6 bases each). There are 16 residues in the CDR3. V was cut by 1 base and J by 4 bases, with 13 bases left in between. Per germline, CDR1 LGHNA and CDR2 YSLEER. CDR3 nucleotide sequence: TGCGCCAGCAGCCAAGTGTCGGGGGCCCTCACCGGGGAGCTGTTTTTT. It yields the protein CASSQVSGALTGELFF.

This clonotype has ten or more counts. This chain uses TRBV29-1 with TRBJ1-1; D gene uncertain. The V and J ends lost 4 bases and 3 bases respectively, with 9 bases between them. Germline loops: CDR1 SQVTM, CDR2 ANQGSEA. The CDR3 is 12 residues long. The chain's CDR3 is CSVVADYTEAFF. The CDR3 region has the DNA TGCAGCGTTGTAGCAGACTACACTGAAGCTTTCTTT.

This clonotype has more than one count but fewer than ten. This chain links TRBV7-3 with TRBJ2-3; D is undetermined. The V end was cut by 2 bases, the J end by 2 bases, with 8 bases between. The CDR3 totals 14 residues. Germline V gene sequence: CDR1 SGHTA, CDR2 FQGTGA. CDR3 residues: CASSLGLFTDTQYF. DNA of the CDR3: TGTGCCAGCAGCTTAGGTTTATTCACAGATACGCAGTATTTT.

This clonotype was counted many times. This rearrangement joins TRBV5-1 to TRBJ2-2; 8 bases map to TRBD1. After removal of 4 bases from V and 1 base from J, the junction contained 0 bases not matched to a gene. This CDR3 is built from 14 residues. The germline CDR1 and CDR2 sequences are SGHRS and YFSETQ. CDR3 residues: CASSGTGNTGELFF. The DNA of the CDR3 is TGCGCCAGCAGCGGGACAGGGAACACCGGGGAGCTGTTTTTT.

This clonotype was detected many times. The rearrangement links TRBV7-2 to TRBJ2-3, with no clear D. This CDR3 spans 14 amino acids. V lost 4 bases and J lost 0, with 8 bases in between. Germline loops: CDR1 SGHTA, CDR2 FQGNSA. The DNA of the CDR3 is TGTGCCAGCAGCTCCACATTCAGCACAGATACGCAGTATTTT. Its translation: CASSSTFSTDTQYF.

Many counts were recorded for this clonotype. The chain couples TRBV15 to TRBJ2-3; D might be TRBD1 (6 bases). Germline V CDR1 and CDR2: LNHNV, YYDKDF (reference sequence). V lost 0 bases, J lost 5 bases, and 12 bases lay in between. The CDR3 loop spans 15 amino acids. The CDR3 protein is CATSRDLGAQDTQYF. The DNA of the CDR3 is TGTGCCACCAGCAGAGATCTGGGGGCGCAAGATACGCAGTATTTT.

The gene calls are TRBV20-1 and TRBJ2-4, with 8 bases fitting TRBD1. CDR1 is DFQATT, CDR2 SNEGSKA, per germline (reference sequence). This CDR3 region has 15 residues. Germline trimming cut 3 bases from V and 8 bases from J; bases unmatched to any gene: 12. CDR3 nucleotide sequence: TGCAGTGCTAGGGACAGGGAGGTGGTATGGGACATTCAGTACTTC. As protein: CSARDREVVWDIQYF.

Ten or more counts support this clonotype. V and J are TRBV5-1 and TRBJ1-1; D remains ambiguous. Trimming shortened V by 0 bases and J by 2 bases, and 11 bases separated the two germline ends. Germline loops: CDR1 SGHRS, CDR2 YFSETQ. The CDR3 is 15 amino acids. DNA for the CDR3: TGCGCCAGCAGCTTGGGGGCCAGTATAAACACTGAAGCTTTCTTT. Its protein is CASSLGASINTEAFF.

The gene calls are TRBV4-1 and TRBJ1-4, with D unclear. V lost 4 bases and J 5 bases, leaving 11 bases between the germline ends. The CDR3 covers 14 residues. Germline CDR1 MGHRA, CDR2 YSYEKL. In DNA, the CDR3 is TGCGCCAGCAGCCCTCAGATCAGAAATGAAAAACTGTTTTTT. It translates to CASSPQIRNEKLFF.

Many counts were recorded for this clonotype. The V call is TRBV24-1, the J call TRBJ2-1; D perhaps matches TRBD1 (6 bases). The CDR3 runs 14 residues. Germline V lookup: CDR1 KGHDR, CDR2 SFDVKD. The V gene lost 5 bases and the J gene lost 1 base, with 8 bases spanning the gap. DNA of the CDR3: TGTGCCACCAGTGTTACAGGGTCCTACAATGAGCAGTTCTTC. It translates to CATSVTGSYNEQFF.

CDR3 residues: CASSFDRGNNNEQFF. As DNA, the CDR3 is TGTGCCAGCAGCTTCGACAGGGGGAACAACAATGAGCAGTTCTTC. V usage is TRBV7-3 and J usage is TRBJ2-1; 9 bases match TRBD1. The germline CDR1 and CDR2 sequences are SGHTA and FQGTGA. V lost 3 bases to trimming and J lost 5 bases; unmatched junction nucleotides: 5. The CDR3 has 15 residues. Supplemented by reference TRBV7-3 and TRBJ2-1, the full variable domain reads GAGVSQTPSNKVTEKGKYVELRCDPISGHTALYWYRQSLGQGPEFLIYFQGTGAADDSGLPNDRFFAVRPEGSVSTLKIQRTERGDSAVYLCASSFDRGNNNEQFFGPGTRLTVL.

The sample holds many counts of this clonotype. The chain recombines TRBV5-1 with TRBJ2-2, with D maybe TRBD2 (5 bases). The CDR3 runs to 13 residues. Germline CDR1 and CDR2: SGHRS and YFSETQ. Trimming left V 4 bases short and J 6 bases short, with 10 bases between. The CDR3 here is CASSPRVAGELFF. The DNA of the CDR3 is TGCGCCAGCAGCCCGAGGGTGGCCGGGGAGCTGTTTTTT.

This clonotype has a count of ten or more. The CDR3 nucleotides read TGTGCCAGCAGTTACCCGACAACTAACTATGGCTACACCTTC. It yields the protein CASSYPTTNYGYTF. This chain uses TRBV6-2 or TRBV6-3 with TRBJ1-2; D uncertain. Germline loops: CDR1 MNHEY, CDR2 SVGEGT. This CDR3 region has 14 residues. The V gene lost 2 bases and the J gene lost 0 bases, with 7 bases spanning the gap.

This clonotype was seen ten or more times. The chain has TRBV7-2 and TRBJ2-1, with D perhaps matching TRBD2 (6 bases). CDR3 size: 12 residues. The germline V gene has CDR1 SGHTA and CDR2 FQGNSA. The V end lost 4 bases, the J end lost 9 bases, and 10 bases lay between the germline ends. CDR3 nucleotide sequence: TGTGCCAGCAGCTCACTAGCAGGTGAGCAGTTCTTC. Translated: CASSSLAGEQFF.

Ten or more counts support this clonotype. The V and J genes are TRBV29-1 and TRBJ2-7; 9 bases match TRBD1. This CDR3 region has 13 residues. Trimming removed 7 bases from V and 5 bases from J; junction bases left unmatched: 9. CDR1 is SQVTM, CDR2 ANQGSEA, per germline. The CDR3 nucleotides are TGCAGCGCCTTGATGGACAGGGGCGACGAGCAGTACTTC. This translates into CSALMDRGDEQYF.

At least ten counts were recorded for this clonotype. The chain has TRBV7-9 and TRBJ2-1, with D possibly TRBD2 on 6 matching bases. The CDR3 spans 16 residues. Germline V gene lookup returns CDR1 SEHNR and CDR2 FQNEAQ (reference sequence). Between the trimmed V and J ends, which lost 1 base and 4 bases, there was a span of 14 bases. CDR3 sequence: CASSLVTGLGYNEQFF. The CDR3 DNA is TGTGCCAGCAGCTTAGTAACGGGACTCGGGTACAATGAGCAGTTCTTC.

The chain's CDR3 is CASSPRDRAVNEQFF. CDR3 coding DNA: TGTGCCAGCAGTCCACGGGACAGGGCAGTGAATGAGCAGTTCTTC. The rearrangement links TRBV27 to TRBJ2-1; 9 bases map to TRBD1. The CDR3 contains 15 residues. Trimming removed 5 bases from V and 7 bases from J; junction bases left unmatched: 9. Germline assignment: CDR1 MNHEY and CDR2 SMNVEV (reference sequence).

In this sample, this clonotype turned up once. A much larger clone differs from this one at a single base, so this may be a read error. The rearrangement links TRBV6-1 to TRBJ1-1; D gene ambiguous. The CDR3 length is 13 residues. CDR1 and CDR2 (germline): MNHNS, SASEGT. Trimming shortened V by 7 bases and J by 6 bases, and 15 bases separated the two germline ends. CDR3 coding DNA: TGTGCCAGCATCGAAGAGGCCTACGCTGAAGCTTTCTTT. It encodes CASIEEAYAEAFF.

This clonotype was observed at least ten times. This chain links TRBV7-9 with TRBJ2-5; D assignment may be TRBD1 or TRBD2 (5 bases each). Per the germline V gene, CDR1 is SEHNR and CDR2 is FQNEAQ (reference sequence). The length of the CDR3 is 16 residues. With 3 bases removed from V and 4 bases from J, the gap between germline ends came to 18 bases. This CDR3 is CASSLDRIGAGETQYF. In DNA form, the CDR3 reads TGTGCCAGCAGCTTGGACCGTATCGGGGCGGGAGAGACCCAGTACTTC.

This clonotype was seen ten or more times. The CDR3 here is CASSLPGTNEQFF. The DNA of the CDR3 is TGCGCCAGCAGCTTGCCAGGAACCAATGAGCAGTTCTTC. The chain uses TRBV5-1 and TRBJ2-1; D gene uncertain. This CDR3 has 13 residues. V shed 1 base and J shed 6 bases, with 8 bases lying between them. Germline CDR1 is SGHRS and CDR2 is YFSETQ.

This clonotype was found many times. This sequence joins TRBV7-9 and TRBJ1-1; a weak D match, TRBD1 (5 bases). Germline CDR1 is SEHNR and CDR2 is FQNEAQ (reference sequence). Trimming shortened V by 4 bases and J by 11 bases, and 11 bases separated the two germline ends. The length of the CDR3 is 11 residues. The CDR3 sequence is CASSYRDAAFF. DNA of the CDR3: TGTGCCAGCAGCTACCGGGACGCCGCTTTCTTT.

In its sample, this clonotype was seen many times. The V and J genes are TRBV20-1 and TRBJ1-2, with D uncertain. V dropped 5 bases and J dropped 5 bases, with 12 bases sitting between them. Germline values: CDR1 DFQATT, CDR2 SNEGSKA (reference sequence). The CDR3 consists of 12 residues. The CDR3 sequence is CSAPHRGYGYTF. Written as DNA, the CDR3 is TGCAGTGCTCCACACAGAGGATATGGCTACACCTTC.

Comment on this clonotype: Mismatch with germline at one junction end may stem from a read error. The chain has TRBV5-5 and TRBJ1-6; the match to TRBD1 covers 8 bases. Germline lookup yields CDR1 SGHKS and CDR2 YYEKEE (reference sequence). This CDR3 spans 14 amino acids. CDR3 bases: TGTGCCAGCAGCCTTGTTGGACAGGGTTTACCCCCCCACTTT. It encodes CASSLVGQGLPPHF.

Details on this clonotype: A clone one base away is much larger, so this may be a read error. This chain links TRBV5-1 with TRBJ2-1; 7 positions agree with TRBD2. The CDR3 consists of 14 residues. The J segment lost 2 bases and the V segment lost 5 bases, leaving 4 bases of the junction unmatched. Germline CDR1 and CDR2: SGHRS and YFSETQ. The CDR3 DNA follows: TGCGCCAGCAGACCTAGCGGCCCCTACAATGAGCAGTTCTTC. It encodes CASRPSGPYNEQFF.

Ten or more counts support this clonotype. This rearrangement joins TRBV12-3 or TRBV12-4 to TRBJ2-2, with a possible D match to TRBD2 (5 bases). Trimming took off 5 bases at V and 6 bases at J, with 16 bases between the two ends. The CDR3 extends over 15 amino acids. The CDR3 loop is CASSPRVAGAGELFF. Here the CDR3 DNA reads TGTGCCAGCAGTCCCCGGGTAGCCGGGGCCGGGGAGCTGTTTTTT.